The 29 T cell receptor beta chains in this list originate from one sample, sequenced in a study of patients and donors after allogeneic stem cell transplantation (dated by TCRdb to about 2020). Libraries came from RT-PCR. The run used a NextSeq 550. TCRdb's own reprocessing of the public reads used fastp at Q25 and MiXCR and kept productive beta chains. Entries are consolidated by CDR3 protein sequence, retaining the most common genes and DNA. The sample records 410,000 or so distinct CDR3 sequences, about a sixth of which are singletons. The ten largest clones add up to 6.5% to 7.5% of the sample. Sequenced input: blood, either unsorted or a sorted T cell fraction (not recorded which). Receptors were obtained from a human donor who was either an allogeneic HSCT recipient or a stem cell or donor lymphocyte infusion donor (not recorded which). It is not recorded whose cells these are; they may come from a transplant donor.

Only a few counts were recorded for this clonotype. This sequence joins TRBV5-1 and TRBJ2-1; either TRBD1 or TRBD2 may fit D (6 bases each). The CDR3 loop spans 15 amino acids. The ends were cut back, 0 bases at V and 2 bases at J, with 9 bases in the middle. The germline CDR1 and CDR2 sequences are SGHRS and YFSETQ. This CDR3 is CASSLGGAPYNEQFF. DNA of the CDR3: TGCGCCAGCAGCTTGGGGGGGGCCCCCTACAATGAGCAGTTCTTC. The full variable domain, rest sourced from reference TRBV5-1 and TRBJ2-1, is KAGVTQTPRYLIKTRGQQVTLSCSPISGHRSVSWYQQTPGQGLQFLFEYFSETQRNKGNFPGRFSGRQFSNSRSEMNVSTLELGDSALYLCASSLGGAPYNEQFFGPGTRLTVL.

The rearrangement links TRBV6-2 or TRBV6-3 to TRBJ2-4; unclear D gene. Germline CDR1 reads MNHEY; CDR2 reads SVGEGT. This CDR3 has 13 residues. V lost 8 bases and J 8 bases, leaving 16 bases between the germline ends. CDR3 residues: CASGSSRYDIQYF. The CDR3 nucleotides are TGTGCCAGCGGGTCTAGTAGGTACGACATTCAGTACTTC.

This clonotype was seen more than once but under ten times. The V gene is TRBV30, the J gene TRBJ2-7, with TRBD2 as a possible D gene (6 bases). The CDR3 spans 14 residues. Germline assignment: CDR1 GTSNPN and CDR2 SVGIG (reference sequence). Trimming stripped 4 bases from V and 7 bases from J, with 20 bases between. The CDR3 loop reads CAWTVGGNNNEQYF. As DNA, the CDR3 is TGTGCCTGGACCGTGGGAGGAAACAATAATGAGCAGTACTTC.

The chain combines TRBV12-3 or TRBV12-4 with TRBJ2-3; D perhaps matches TRBD1 (5 bases). Between the trimmed V and J ends, which lost 7 bases and 2 bases, there was a span of 16 bases. The CDR3 covers 15 residues. In DNA, the CDR3 is TGTGCCAGCAAAGGGGCCCAGCTCCACACAGATACGCAGTATTTT. It codes for CASKGAQLHTDTQYF.

This clonotype showed up just a few times. The chain uses TRBV24-1 and TRBJ2-3, with TRBD1 as a possible D gene (6 bases). CDR1 and CDR2 from the germline V gene are KGHDR and SFDVKD. V lost 0 bases, J lost 5 bases, and 8 bases lay in between. This CDR3 contains 14 residues. CDR3 amino acids: CATSDLDRIDTQYF. CDR3 DNA: TGTGCCACCAGTGATTTGGACAGGATAGATACGCAGTATTTT.

This rearrangement joins TRBV6-1 to TRBJ1-6; 8 nucleotides match TRBD1. V dropped 5 bases and J dropped 10; count of bases not matched to a gene: 7. The length of the CDR3 is 14 residues. Per the germline V gene, CDR1 is MNHNS and CDR2 is SASEGT. The CDR3 DNA reads TGTGCCAGCAGTCCGTGGACAGGGCCATCACCCCTCCACTTT. It is translated as CASSPWTGPSPLHF.

This clonotype was counted between two and nine times. The chain links TRBV7-2 to TRBJ2-1, with 7 bases identical to TRBD1. Germline values: CDR1 SGHTA, CDR2 FQGNSA. The CDR3 sequence is 14 residues long. After removal of 6 bases from V and 4 bases from J, the junction contained 6 bases not matched to a gene. CDR3 protein: CASRGTVYYNEQFF. The CDR3 DNA is TGTGCCAGCAGAGGGACAGTATATTACAATGAGCAGTTCTTC. The full variable domain, its missing parts supplied by reference TRBV7-2 and TRBJ2-1, is GAGVSQSPSNKVTEKGKDVELRCDPISGHTALYWYRQSLGQGLEFLIYFQGNSAPDKSGLPSDRFSAERTGGSVSTLTIQRTQQEDSAVYLCASRGTVYYNEQFFGPGTRLTVL.

The chain uses TRBV7-3 and TRBJ2-1; 9 bases agree with TRBD2. This CDR3 is built from 16 residues. Losses at the gene ends were 1 base for V and 2 bases for J; bases not matched to a gene: 3. Germline V gene sequence: CDR1 SGHTA, CDR2 FQGTGA. The CDR3 reads CASSLMPSGAYNEQFF. CDR3 sequence (DNA): TGTGCCAGCAGCTTAATGCCTAGCGGGGCCTACAATGAGCAGTTCTTC.

In its sample, this clonotype was seen once. The chain is built from TRBV5-6 and TRBJ2-4; D is possibly TRBD1 (6 bases). Germline V gene lookup returns CDR1 SGHDT and CDR2 YYEEEE. Trimming pared 4 bases from V and 4 bases from J, leaving 9 bases between. There are 13 residues in the CDR3. CDR3 in amino acids: CASSGDTKNIQYF. Written as DNA, the CDR3 is TGTGCCAGCAGCGGGGACACTAAAAACATTCAGTACTTC.

This clonotype was counted once. The rearrangement uses TRBV9 and TRBJ1-1; weak D call: TRBD1 (6 bases). Trimming stripped 4 bases from V and 7 bases from J, with 17 bases between. CDR1 SGDLS and CDR2 YYNGEE come from the germline V gene. The length of the CDR3 is 14 residues. The CDR3 DNA reads TGTGCCAGCAGCAGGATACAGGGCGATATTGAAGCTTTCTTT. This translates into CASSRIQGDIEAFF. Drawing the rest from reference TRBV9 and TRBJ1-1, the complete variable domain is DSGVTQTPKHLITATGQRVTLRCSPRSGDLSVYWYQQSLDQGLQFLIQYYNGEERAKGNILERFSAQQFPDLHSELNLSSLELGDSALYFCASSRIQGDIEAFFGQGTRLTVV.

This clonotype was counted only a few times. The chain links TRBV3-1 to TRBJ2-3; D is perhaps TRBD1 or TRBD2 (6 bases each). With 3 bases removed from V and 0 bases from J, the gap between germline ends came to 16 bases. This CDR3 region has 17 residues. Germline V gene data show CDR1 as LGHDT and CDR2 as YNNKEL (reference sequence). The CDR3 region is CASSQYWRGASTDTQYF. As DNA, the CDR3 is TGTGCCAGCAGCCAGTACTGGAGGGGGGCCAGCACAGATACGCAGTATTTT.

This sequence joins TRBV4-3 and TRBJ1-5, with TRBD1 as a possible D gene (5 bases). The V end lost 0 bases, the J end lost 6 bases, and 9 bases lay between the germline ends. The CDR3 has 14 amino acids. Germline CDR1 is LGHNA and CDR2 is YSLEER. Written as DNA, the CDR3 is TGCGCCAGCAGCCAAGATCACGGGGGTCAGCCCCAGCATTTT. Translation: CASSQDHGGQPQHF.

This chain links TRBV11-1 with TRBJ2-2; 12 positions agree with TRBD2. In germline, CDR1 is SGHAT, CDR2 FQDESV (reference sequence). V was clipped by 3 bases and J by 3 bases; unmatched bases: 8. This CDR3 is built from 18 residues. Here the CDR3 reads CASSFDLTSGRDTGELFF. The CDR3 nucleotides read TGTGCCAGCAGCTTCGACTTGACTAGCGGGAGAGACACCGGGGAGCTGTTTTTT.

The CDR3 sequence: CASSGEVGTEAFF. The CDR3 DNA follows: TGTGCCAGCAGTGGGGAGGTAGGCACTGAAGCTTTCTTT. This chain connects TRBV2 to TRBJ1-1; no definite D call. Trimming left V 4 bases short and J 4 bases short, with 10 bases between. The germline CDR1 and CDR2 sequences are SNHLY and FYNNEI. The CDR3 totals 13 residues. Full variable domain (remainder filled in from reference TRBV2 and TRBJ1-1): EPEVTQTPSHQVTQMGQEVILRCVPISNHLYFYWYRQILGQKVEFLVSFYNNEISEKSEIFDDQFSVERPDGSNFTLKIRSTKLEDSAMYFCASSGEVGTEAFFGQGTRLTVV.

This clonotype came up a few times. This rearrangement joins TRBV12-3 or TRBV12-4 to TRBJ2-2; D is uncertain. Trimming removed 5 bases at V and 2 bases at J, with 9 bases between. The CDR3 is 14 residues long. This chain's CDR3 is CASSPHRNTGELFF. Here the CDR3 DNA reads TGTGCCAGCAGTCCGCACAGAAACACCGGGGAGCTGTTTTTT.

This clonotype was seen more than once but under ten times. The J gene is TRBJ2-3, the V gene TRBV20-1; TRBD2 might be the D (5 bases). The CDR3 runs to 17 residues. Trimming removed 6 bases at V and 0 bases at J, with 22 bases between. The germline gives CDR1 DFQATT, CDR2 SNEGSKA (reference sequence). CDR3 DNA: TGCAGTGCGGCTCTTGAGCGGAGCCGATCTAGCACAGATACGCAGTATTTT. This gives the protein CSAALERSRSSTDTQYF.

The CDR3 loop reads CASSRGVQSETQYF. CDR3 DNA sequence: TGTGCCAGCAGCCGCGGGGTGCAATCAGAGACCCAGTACTTC. The chain has TRBV5-5 and TRBJ2-5, with D possibly matching TRBD2 (6 bases). The CDR3 totals 14 residues. V was pared by 4 bases and J by 4 bases, with 14 bases between. CDR1 SGHKS and CDR2 YYEKEE come from the germline V gene (reference sequence).

The genes are TRBV4-1 and TRBJ1-3, with D hard to call. Looked up from germline, CDR1 is MGHRA and CDR2 is YSYEKL. Trimming shortened V by 1 base and J by 2 bases, and 9 bases separated the two germline ends. The CDR3 covers 15 residues. This CDR3 is CASSQVAGAGNTIYF. The CDR3, as DNA: TGCGCCAGCAGCCAAGTAGCCGGGGCTGGAAACACCATATATTTT.

V and J are TRBV25-1 and TRBJ2-5, with 9 bases matching TRBD2. The CDR3 runs to 15 residues. Germline V gene sequence: CDR1 MGHDK, CDR2 SYGVNS. Losses at the gene ends were 4 bases for V and 3 bases for J; bases not matched to a gene: 6. DNA for the CDR3: TGTGCCAGCAGTGTGGGAGCGGGGGGAAAAGAGACCCAGTACTTC. Translation gives CASSVGAGGKETQYF.

V usage is TRBV4-1 and J usage is TRBJ2-1; D tentatively fits TRBD1 or TRBD2 (5 bases each). Germline V CDR1 and CDR2: MGHRA, YSYEKL. The V end lost 1 base, the J end lost 9 bases, and 19 bases lay between the germline ends. The CDR3 totals 16 residues. The CDR3 DNA is TGCGCCAGCAGCCAAGTTTCGCGGGTAGCGAGGGGTGAGCAGTTCTTC. Residues: CASSQVSRVARGEQFF.

The chain employs TRBV12-3 or TRBV12-4 and TRBJ2-6, with D perhaps matching TRBD2 (5 bases). The CDR3 loop spans 18 amino acids. V shed 5 bases and J shed 0 bases, with 17 bases lying between them. The CDR3 protein is CASSTPRTGSSGANVLTF. The CDR3 DNA reads TGTGCCAGCAGTACGCCCCGGACGGGGAGCTCTGGGGCCAACGTCCTGACTTTC.

This sequence joins TRBV4-1 and TRBJ2-2; 7 nucleotides align to TRBD2. The CDR3 extends over 14 amino acids. CDR1 MGHRA and CDR2 YSYEKL come from the germline V gene. J lost 7 bases, V lost 0 bases, and 2 bases had no gene match. Here the CDR3 DNA reads TGCGCCAGCAGCCAAGAGGGGGGGTTCGGGGAGCTGTTTTTT. Its translation: CASSQEGGFGELFF.

This clonotype has a handful of counts. The CDR3, as DNA: TGCAGTGCTAGAGATTGGGCGGGTAGCTCCTACGAGCAGTACTTC. This encodes CSARDWAGSSYEQYF. This rearrangement joins TRBV20-1 to TRBJ2-7, with D possibly being TRBD2 (5 bases). Trimming left V 0 bases short and J 0 bases short, with 12 bases between. Germline CDR1 DFQATT, CDR2 SNEGSKA (reference sequence). The CDR3 contains 15 residues.

The chain has TRBV5-1 and TRBJ2-5; 8 nucleotides line up with TRBD2. Germline values: CDR1 SGHRS, CDR2 YFSETQ. The V gene end was trimmed by 4 bases and the J gene end by 5 bases; junction bases not matched to a gene: 7. The length of the CDR3 is 14 residues. DNA for the CDR3: TGCGCCAGCAGCACCCGGGGGGGCCGCGAGACCCAGTACTTC. As protein: CASSTRGGRETQYF.

The chain couples TRBV6-1 to TRBJ2-7; 9 positions agree with TRBD1. The V gene end was trimmed by 4 bases and the J gene end by 5 bases; junction bases not matched to a gene: 9. Germline assignment: CDR1 MNHNS and CDR2 SASEGT. The CDR3 has 15 amino acids. The CDR3 nucleotides read TGTGCCAGCAGTGGCGGGACAGGGAGACGCCACGAGCAGTACTTC. Translation: CASSGGTGRRHEQYF.

J is TRBJ1-2 and V is TRBV10-3, with 8 bases aligning to TRBD1. This CDR3 is 16 amino acids long. V dropped 5 bases and J dropped 8; count of bases not matched to a gene: 16. Germline V gives CDR1 ENHRY, CDR2 SYGVKD. The CDR3 DNA follows: TGTGCCATCAGTCCCCTCCCGACAGGGGCAGGGGGCGGCTACACCTTC. Its translation: CAISPLPTGAGGGYTF.

V usage is TRBV7-6 and J usage is TRBJ1-6; the D gene is possibly TRBD1 (6 bases). Germline lookup yields CDR1 SGHVS and CDR2 FNYEAQ. Trimming removed 1 base at V and 7 bases at J, with 11 bases between. The CDR3 sequence is 15 residues long. The DNA for the CDR3 is TGTGCCAGCAGCTTAGGGACAGAGCGGAATTCACCCCTCCACTTT. This sequence encodes CASSLGTERNSPLHF. Together with reference TRBV7-6 and TRBJ1-6, the CDR3 gives the full variable domain: GAGVSQSPRYKVTKRGQDVALRCDPISGHVSLYWYRQALGQGPEFLTYFNYEAQQDKSGLPNDRFSAERPEGSISTLTIQRTEQRDSAMYRCASSLGTERNSPLHFGNGTRLTVT.

This clonotype has a count of ten or more. This chain connects TRBV10-3 to TRBJ2-4; D might be TRBD2 (5 bases). Germline V gene data show CDR1 as ENHRY and CDR2 as SYGVKD. Trimming removed 4 bases from V and 6 bases from J, with 7 bases in between. This CDR3 spans 12 amino acids. The CDR3 sequence is CAISGGGNIQYF. The CDR3 bases are TGTGCCATCAGTGGCGGAGGAAACATTCAGTACTTC.

The chain combines TRBV5-6 with TRBJ2-3, with 8 bases fitting TRBD2. This CDR3 spans 18 amino acids. Losses at the gene ends were 3 bases for V and 4 bases for J; bases not matched to a gene: 16. Germline V gene lookup returns CDR1 SGHDT and CDR2 YYEEEE. The CDR3, as DNA: TGTGCCAGCAGCTGCCCGATCGGACAGCGGGAGAACTCAGATACGCAGTATTTT. It is translated as CASSCPIGQRENSDTQYF. Full variable domain (outside the CDR3, taken from reference TRBV5-6 and TRBJ2-3): DAGVTQSPTHLIKTRGQQVTLRCSPKSGHDTVSWYQQALGQGPQFIFQYYEEEERQRGNFPDRFSGHQFPNYSSELNVNALLLGDSALYLCASSCPIGQRENSDTQYFGPGTRLTVL.